The source of this T cell receptor beta chain is a study of PD-L1 blockade in urothelial cancer. This sample's time point: pretreatment peripheral blood. TCRdb keeps only in-frame clones here, not all; method: immunoSEQ multiplex PCR. The sample consists of 50,000 or so clones, roughly 80% of them appearing once. This clone was found a few times. Sequenced material: PBMCs, taken around atezolizumab (anti-PD-L1) treatment. The TCR comes from a man between 65 and 85 years old with urothelial cancer.

The CDR3 region has the DNA TGTGCCAGCTCACGAGAAGAGAACACCGGGGAGCTGTTTTTT. Translating gives CASSREENTGELFF. The genes are TRBV18 and TRBJ2-2; D remains ambiguous. V lost 4 bases and J lost 1, with 7 bases in between. Germline V gene lookup returns CDR1 KGHSH and CDR2 LQKENI. The CDR3 totals 14 residues. The full variable domain, its missing parts supplied by reference TRBV18 and TRBJ2-2, is NAGVMQNPRHLVRRRGQEARLRCSPMKGHSHVYWYRQLPEEGLKFMVYLQKENIIDESGMPKERFSAEFPKEGPSILRIQQVVRGDSAAYFCASSREENTGELFFGEGSRLTVL.